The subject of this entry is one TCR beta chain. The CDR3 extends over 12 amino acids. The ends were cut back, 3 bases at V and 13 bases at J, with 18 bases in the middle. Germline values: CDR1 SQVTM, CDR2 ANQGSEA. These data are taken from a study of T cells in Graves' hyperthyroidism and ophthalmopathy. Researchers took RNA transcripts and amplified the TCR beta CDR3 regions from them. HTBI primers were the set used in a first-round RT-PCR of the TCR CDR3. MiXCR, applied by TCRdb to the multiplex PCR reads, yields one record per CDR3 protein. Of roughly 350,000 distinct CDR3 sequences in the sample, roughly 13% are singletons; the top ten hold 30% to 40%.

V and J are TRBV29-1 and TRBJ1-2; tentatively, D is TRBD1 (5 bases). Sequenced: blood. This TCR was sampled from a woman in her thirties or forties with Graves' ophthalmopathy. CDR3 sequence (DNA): TGCAGCGTTGACGGGACTGCTACGCCCCGCACCTTC. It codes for CSVDGTATPRTF. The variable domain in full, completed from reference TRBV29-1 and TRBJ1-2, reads SAVISQKPSRDICQRGTSLTIQCQVDSQVTMMFWYRQQPGQSLTLIATANQGSEATYESGFVIDKFPISRPNLTFSTLTVSNMSPEDSSIYLCSVDGTATPRTFGSGTRLTVV.